The 24 T cell receptor beta chains below were found in one sample sequenced in a study of spatial heterogeneity in lung cancer. Findings and caveats of the study: One measure, the expanded intratumoral alpha and beta TCR count, tracked tumor mutation counts.

Time point described: sample taken at primary tumor resection. Antigens of these TCRs are unknown. TCRdb called the 5' RACE reads again in MiXCR, with one record for every CDR3 protein. The sample consists of 15,000 to 20,000 distinct CDR3 sequences, less than 7.5% of them appearing once. The source material was lung tumor tissue, sampled at surgery. The receptors were gathered from a male donor with early-stage non-small cell lung cancer.

This clonotype was counted ten times or more. The V call is TRBV10-2, the J call TRBJ1-1, with a tentative D call TRBD1 (5 bases). The germline V gene encodes CDR1 WSHSY and CDR2 SAAADI. V lost 11 bases and J lost 3, with 16 bases in between. CDR3 length equals 13 residues. The CDR3 spells CASQGQMHTEAFF. Written as DNA, the CDR3 is TGCGCCTCCCAGGGCCAAATGCACACTGAAGCTTTCTTT.

The chain has TRBV11-3 and TRBJ1-1; a weak D match, TRBD1 (6 bases). There are 13 residues in the CDR3. Germline V CDR1 and CDR2: SGHNT, YENEEA. Between the trimmed V and J ends, which lost 5 bases and 3 bases, there was a span of 10 bases. CDR3 nucleotide sequence: TGTGCCAGCAGCAAGGGGGGGTACACTGAAGCTTTCTTT. It translates to CASSKGGYTEAFF.

This clonotype was found many times. The J gene is TRBJ2-3, the V gene TRBV27; TRBD1 agrees at 7 bases. The V and J ends lost 3 bases and 2 bases, in that order; junction bases with no gene match: 5. There are 15 residues in the CDR3. CDR1 and CDR2 from the germline V gene are MNHEY and SMNVEV (reference sequence). CDR3 coding DNA: TGTGCCAGCAGTTTCCAGACAGGGTACACAGATACGCAGTATTTT. Translation gives CASSFQTGYTDTQYF.

This clonotype was detected ten times or more. The chain combines TRBV6-5 with TRBJ1-1; D perhaps matches TRBD1 (5 bases). The V end was cut by 2 bases, the J end by 3 bases, with 10 bases between. The CDR3 sequence is 14 residues long. CDR1 MNHEY and CDR2 SVGAGI come from the germline V gene. CDR3 nucleotides: TGTGCCAGCAGTTACGGCGGGACTGACACTGAAGCTTTCTTT. Encoded protein: CASSYGGTDTEAFF.

This clonotype was seen at least ten times. This sequence joins TRBV27 and TRBJ2-5; 9 nucleotides line up with TRBD1. Germline V CDR1 and CDR2: MNHEY, SMNVEV (reference sequence). V lost 5 bases, J lost 9 bases, and 13 bases stayed unmatched. The CDR3 totals 15 residues. The CDR3 region is CASSTTGTGPFAQYF. In DNA form, the CDR3 reads TGTGCCAGCAGTACGACCGGGACAGGGCCATTTGCCCAGTACTTC.

The table lists this clonotype with many counts. The rearrangement joins TRBV7-8 to TRBJ2-5; no clear D. CDR3 length: 12 amino acids. The V end lost 4 bases, the J end lost 5 bases, and 8 bases lay between the germline ends. Germline CDR1 is SGHVS and CDR2 is FQNEAQ. The CDR3 bases are TGTGCCAGCAGCTCTGGCCGGGAGACCCAGTACTTC. Translation gives CASSSGRETQYF. Filled out from reference TRBV7-8 and TRBJ2-5, the complete variable domain reads GAGVSQSPRYKVAKRGQDVALRCDPISGHVSLFWYQQALGQGPEFLTYFQNEAQLDKSGLPSDRFFAERPEGSVSTLKIQRTQQEDSAVYLCASSSGRETQYFGPGTRLLVL.

By sample fraction, this clonotype is medium-sized. The genes are TRBV7-2 and TRBJ2-7; D might be TRBD2 (5 bases). This CDR3 contains 15 residues. CDR1 and CDR2 from the germline V gene are SGHTA and FQGNSA. V dropped 5 bases and J dropped 0 bases, with 14 bases sitting between them. CDR3 residues: CASSLGLISSYEQYF. The DNA for the CDR3 is TGTGCCAGCAGCCTAGGACTCATTTCCTCCTACGAGCAGTACTTC.

This clonotype was seen only a few times. The V and J genes are TRBV12-3 or TRBV12-4 and TRBJ2-6; TRBD2 matches 7 bases. The V gene end was trimmed by 5 bases and the J gene end by 0 bases; junction bases not matched to a gene: 4. This CDR3 comprises 16 residues. This chain's CDR3 is CASSPAGTSGANVLTF. The CDR3 DNA is TGTGCCAGCAGTCCAGCGGGGACCTCTGGGGCCAACGTCCTGACTTTC.

This clonotype is medium-sized (0.01 to 0.1%) in the sample. The chain recombines TRBV6-1 with TRBJ2-3, with D maybe TRBD2 (6 bases). Germline V CDR1 and CDR2: MNHNS, SASEGT. Trimming removed 0 bases at V and 0 bases at J, with 13 bases between. The CDR3 is 17 amino acids. CDR3 sequence (DNA): TGTGCCAGCAGTGAAGCGCTGGCTAGCGTTAGCACAGATACGCAGTATTTT. This sequence encodes CASSEALASVSTDTQYF.

This clonotype was counted at least ten times. The chain joins TRBV28 to TRBJ2-5, with 10 bases matching TRBD1. With V trimmed by 6 bases and J by 1 base, 5 bases remained unmatched. The germline V gene encodes CDR1 MDHEN and CDR2 SYDVKM. The length of the CDR3 is 15 residues. For the CDR3, the DNA is TGTGCCAGCAGCCCGGGACAGGGGTTCCAAGAGACCCAGTACTTC. Translation: CASSPGQGFQETQYF.

This clonotype has ten or more counts. V and J are TRBV6-5 and TRBJ1-3; D ambiguous. Germline values: CDR1 MNHEY, CDR2 SVGAGI. V lost 0 bases, J lost 0 bases, and 6 bases lay in between. The CDR3 contains 15 residues. Here the CDR3 reads CASSYSWPSGNTIYF. The CDR3 coding sequence is TGTGCCAGCAGTTACTCATGGCCCTCTGGAAACACCATATATTTT.

This clonotype has ten or more counts. V usage is TRBV15 and J usage is TRBJ1-5; 12 bases are a match to TRBD1. This CDR3 region has 16 residues. V gave up 3 bases and J gave up 7 bases; unmatched junction bases: 7. CDR1 and CDR2 from the germline V gene are LNHNV and YYDKDF (reference sequence). The CDR3 region has the DNA TGTGCCACCAGCAGGATCGGGACAGGGGGCAGGCAGCCCCAGCATTTT. As protein: CATSRIGTGGRQPQHF.

This clonotype was picked up many times. The chain combines TRBV28 with TRBJ2-6; 7 bases are shared with TRBD1. The ends lost 5 bases at V and 12 bases at J; junction bases unmatched: 4. Germline V gives CDR1 MDHEN, CDR2 SYDVKM. The CDR3 extends over 12 amino acids. Here the CDR3 DNA reads TGTGCCAGCAGTACGGGACAGTTCGTCCTGACTTTC. This codes for CASSTGQFVLTF.

This clonotype was found many times. V usage is TRBV12-3 or TRBV12-4 and J usage is TRBJ2-2, with a tentative D call TRBD1 (5 bases). The CDR3 spans 13 residues. Trimming left V 6 bases short and J 4 bases short, with 9 bases between. DNA of the CDR3: TGTGCCAGCAGAAATGGGGCCACCGGGGAGCTGTTTTTT. It translates to CASRNGATGELFF.

This clonotype was counted many times. V gene TRBV5-1 combines with J gene TRBJ1-5, with D unclear. V lost 0 bases and J 2 bases, leaving 9 bases between the germline ends. The length of the CDR3 is 15 residues. CDR1 and CDR2 from the germline V gene are SGHRS and YFSETQ. This CDR3 is CASSLEGSRNQPQHF. CDR3 bases: TGCGCCAGCAGCTTGGAGGGTTCGCGCAATCAGCCCCAGCATTTT.

There are a few counts of this clonotype. This sequence joins TRBV20-1 and TRBJ1-1; the D gene is possibly TRBD1 (5 bases). The ends were cut back, 0 bases at V and 5 bases at J, with 13 bases in the middle. This CDR3 has 14 residues. Germline V gene lookup returns CDR1 DFQATT and CDR2 SNEGSKA (reference sequence). The CDR3 loop is CSARDSQGWTEAFF. In nucleotides, the CDR3 is TGCAGTGCTAGAGATTCGCAGGGCTGGACTGAAGCTTTCTTT.

This clonotype was recorded at least ten times. The CDR3 reads CASVGQAVYRQYF. CDR3 DNA sequence: TGTGCCAGCGTCGGACAGGCCGTCTATCGGCAGTATTTT. The chain recombines TRBV28 with TRBJ2-3; 7 bases are a match to TRBD1. The CDR3 is 13 residues long. Losses at the gene ends were 8 bases for V and 11 bases for J; bases not matched to a gene: 13. Germline assignment: CDR1 MDHEN and CDR2 SYDVKM.

This clonotype has at least ten counts. J is TRBJ2-7 and V is TRBV7-9; 10 bases line up with TRBD2. Trimming removed 4 bases from V and 0 bases from J; junction bases left unmatched: 0. The CDR3 totals 14 residues. The germline V gene encodes CDR1 SEHNR and CDR2 FQNEAQ (reference sequence). CDR3 sequence reads: CASSWTSGSYEQYF. CDR3 nucleotide sequence: TGTGCCAGCAGCTGGACTAGCGGCTCCTACGAGCAGTACTTC.

V usage is TRBV18 and J usage is TRBJ1-4; 9 bases match TRBD1. The V gene end was trimmed by 6 bases and the J gene end by 7 bases; junction bases not matched to a gene: 9. Germline values: CDR1 KGHSH, CDR2 LQKENI. The length of the CDR3 is 15 residues. The CDR3 loop reads CASSPRTGDGEKLFF. The CDR3 DNA reads as TGTGCCAGCTCGCCAAGGACAGGGGACGGTGAAAAACTGTTTTTT.

This clonotype was seen many times. This sequence joins TRBV5-4 and TRBJ2-3, with unresolved D. The CDR3 covers 14 residues. Germline V gene data show CDR1 as SGHNT and CDR2 as YYREEE (reference sequence). With 1 base removed from V and 2 bases from J, the gap between germline ends came to 8 bases. CDR3 sequence reads: CASSLISVTDTQYF. The CDR3 region has the DNA TGTGCCAGCAGCTTGATCTCAGTCACAGATACGCAGTATTTT.

The chain recombines TRBV11-2 with TRBJ2-3; D call uncertain. This CDR3 comprises 15 residues. Germline lookup yields CDR1 SGHAT and CDR2 FQNNGV. V was pared by 3 bases and J by 1 base, with 11 bases between. The CDR3 nucleotides are TGTGCCAGCAGCTTCCAGCGCCTGGGCACAGATACGCAGTATTTT. The encoded protein is CASSFQRLGTDTQYF.

This clonotype was counted ten times or more. This sequence joins TRBV7-9 and TRBJ2-1; 9 bases line up with TRBD1. CDR3 length: 15 residues. Germline-derived CDR1 and CDR2 are SEHNR and FQNEAQ (reference sequence). V lost 1 base, J lost 7 bases, and 5 bases stayed unmatched. CDR3 loop: CASSLGTGVLNEQFF. DNA for the CDR3: TGTGCCAGCAGCTTAGGGACAGGGGTCCTAAATGAGCAGTTCTTC.

This clonotype has at least ten counts. The V gene is TRBV27, the J gene TRBJ1-4; TRBD1 matches at 8 bases. Trimming removed 4 bases from V and 5 bases from J; junction bases left unmatched: 6. Germline CDR1 and CDR2: MNHEY and SMNVEV (reference sequence). This CDR3 region has 15 residues. CDR3 DNA: TGTGCCAGCAGTTCAGCCGGGACAGGAAATGAAAAACTGTTTTTT. Its protein product is CASSSAGTGNEKLFF.

This clonotype was counted at least ten times. This sequence joins TRBV5-1 and TRBJ2-7, with D perhaps TRBD1 or TRBD2 (5 bases each). Germline CDR1 is SGHRS and CDR2 is YFSETQ. The CDR3 runs 14 residues. V was trimmed by 6 bases and J by 1 base, leaving 14 bases between them. CDR3 coding DNA: TGCGCCAGCAACCCAGACAGCGGTTCCTACGAGCAGTACTTC. Its protein product is CASNPDSGSYEQYF.